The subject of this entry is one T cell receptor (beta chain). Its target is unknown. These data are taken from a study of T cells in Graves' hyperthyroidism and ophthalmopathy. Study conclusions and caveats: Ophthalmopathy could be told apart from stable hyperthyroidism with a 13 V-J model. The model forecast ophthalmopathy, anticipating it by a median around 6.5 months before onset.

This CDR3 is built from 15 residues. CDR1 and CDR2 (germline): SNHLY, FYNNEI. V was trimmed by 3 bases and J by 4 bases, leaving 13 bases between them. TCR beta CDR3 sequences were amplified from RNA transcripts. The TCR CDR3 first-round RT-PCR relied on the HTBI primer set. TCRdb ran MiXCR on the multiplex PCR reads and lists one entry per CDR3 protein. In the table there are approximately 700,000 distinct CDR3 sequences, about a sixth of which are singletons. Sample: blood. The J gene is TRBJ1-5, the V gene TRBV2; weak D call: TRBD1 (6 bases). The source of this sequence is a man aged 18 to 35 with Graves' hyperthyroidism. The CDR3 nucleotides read TGTGCCAGCAGTGATCCCAGGGGCCCGAATCAGCCCCAGCATTTT. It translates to CASSDPRGPNQPQHF. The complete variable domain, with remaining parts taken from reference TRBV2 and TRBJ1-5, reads EPEVTQTPSHQVTQMGQEVILRCVPISNHLYFYWYRQILGQKVEFLVSFYNNEISEKSEIFDDQFSVERPDGSNFTLKIRSTKLEDSAMYFCASSDPRGPNQPQHFGDGTRLSIL.